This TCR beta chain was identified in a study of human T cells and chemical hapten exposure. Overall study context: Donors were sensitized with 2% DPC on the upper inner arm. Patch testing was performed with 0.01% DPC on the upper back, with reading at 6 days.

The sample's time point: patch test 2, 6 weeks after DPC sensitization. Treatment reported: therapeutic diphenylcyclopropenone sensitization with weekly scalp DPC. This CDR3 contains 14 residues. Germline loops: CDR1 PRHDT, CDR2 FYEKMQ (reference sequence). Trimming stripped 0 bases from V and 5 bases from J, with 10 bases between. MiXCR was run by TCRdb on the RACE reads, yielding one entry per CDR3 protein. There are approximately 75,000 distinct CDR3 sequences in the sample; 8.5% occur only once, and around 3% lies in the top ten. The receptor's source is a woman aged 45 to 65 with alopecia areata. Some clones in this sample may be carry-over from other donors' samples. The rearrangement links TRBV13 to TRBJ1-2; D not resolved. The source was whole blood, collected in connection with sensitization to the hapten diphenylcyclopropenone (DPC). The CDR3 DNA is TGTGCCAGCAGCTTAGGAAGGATGTTTTATGGCTACACCTTC. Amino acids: CASSLGRMFYGYTF. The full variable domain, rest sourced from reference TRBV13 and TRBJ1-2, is AAGVIQSPRHLIKEKRETATLKCYPIPRHDTVYWYQQGPGQDPQFLISFYEKMQSDKGSIPDRFSAQQFSDYHSELNMSSLELGDSALYFCASSLGRMFYGYTFGSGTRLTVV.